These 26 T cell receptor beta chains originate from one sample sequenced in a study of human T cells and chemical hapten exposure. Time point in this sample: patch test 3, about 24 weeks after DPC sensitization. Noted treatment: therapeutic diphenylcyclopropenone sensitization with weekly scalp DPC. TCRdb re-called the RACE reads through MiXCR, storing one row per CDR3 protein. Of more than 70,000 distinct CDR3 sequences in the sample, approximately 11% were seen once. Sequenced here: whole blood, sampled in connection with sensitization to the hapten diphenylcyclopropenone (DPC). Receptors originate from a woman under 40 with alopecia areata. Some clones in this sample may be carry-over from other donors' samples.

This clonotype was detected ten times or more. In DNA, the CDR3 is TGTGCCAGCAGTCGGACGGAGAATTCACCCCTCCACTTT. Its translation: CASSRTENSPLHF. J is TRBJ1-6 and V is TRBV27; D not resolved. Germline values: CDR1 MNHEY, CDR2 SMNVEV (reference sequence). With 5 bases removed from V and 7 bases from J, the gap between germline ends came to 9 bases. CDR3 length: 13 amino acids.

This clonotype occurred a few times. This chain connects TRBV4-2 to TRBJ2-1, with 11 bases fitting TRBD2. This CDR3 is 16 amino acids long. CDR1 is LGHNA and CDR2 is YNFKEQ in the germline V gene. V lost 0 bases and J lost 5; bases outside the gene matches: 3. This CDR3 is CASSQESSGGNNEQFF. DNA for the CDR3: TGTGCCAGCAGCCAAGAATCTAGCGGGGGGAACAATGAGCAGTTCTTC.

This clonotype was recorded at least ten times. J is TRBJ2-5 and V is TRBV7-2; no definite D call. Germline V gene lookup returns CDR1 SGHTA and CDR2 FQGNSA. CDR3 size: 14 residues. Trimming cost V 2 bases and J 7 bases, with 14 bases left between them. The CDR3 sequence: CASSLKMAAATQYF. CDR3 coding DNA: TGTGCCAGCAGCTTAAAGATGGCCGCCGCGACCCAGTACTTC.

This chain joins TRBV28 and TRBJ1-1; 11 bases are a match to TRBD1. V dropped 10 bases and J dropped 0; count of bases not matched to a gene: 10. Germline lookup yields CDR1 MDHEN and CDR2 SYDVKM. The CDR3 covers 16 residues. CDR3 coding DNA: TGTGCCACCGGCCGGACAGGGGGCAATATGAACACTGAAGCTTTCTTT. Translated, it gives CATGRTGGNMNTEAFF.

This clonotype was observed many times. The CDR3 sequence is CSARDQAGGTDTQYF. Here the CDR3 DNA reads TGCAGTGCTAGAGATCAGGCGGGAGGCACAGATACGCAGTATTTT. The genes are TRBV20-1 and TRBJ2-3; 7 nucleotides line up with TRBD2. The germline gives CDR1 DFQATT, CDR2 SNEGSKA (reference sequence). V shed 0 bases, J shed 1 base, and the junction held 4 bases outside the gene matches. There are 15 residues in the CDR3.

CDR3 residues: CASSRSLEETQYF. The CDR3 bases are TGTGCCAGCAGCCGAAGCCTGGAGGAGACCCAGTACTTC. The rearrangement joins TRBV3-1 to TRBJ2-5; the D is unclear. The CDR3 totals 13 residues. Per germline, CDR1 LGHDT and CDR2 YNNKEL (reference sequence). The V end was cut by 4 bases, the J end by 5 bases, with 11 bases between.

The CDR3 DNA reads TGTGCCGTTTATGCCGGGACTGAAGCTTTCTTT. Translating gives CAVYAGTEAFF. This rearrangement joins TRBV2 to TRBJ1-1; D ambiguous. This CDR3 spans 11 amino acids. The ends were cut back, 11 bases at V and 5 bases at J, with 12 bases in the middle. Germline-derived CDR1 and CDR2 are SNHLY and FYNNEI.

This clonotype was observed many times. CDR3 DNA: TGTGCCAGCAGCTCGGGACAGGGAACTGGTTCACCCCTCCACTTT. It codes for CASSSGQGTGSPLHF. The chain recombines TRBV7-2 with TRBJ1-6; 9 bases map to TRBD1. The CDR3 is 15 amino acids. Germline trimming cut 4 bases from V and 9 bases from J; bases unmatched to any gene: 7. Germline loops: CDR1 SGHTA, CDR2 FQGNSA. Drawing the rest from reference TRBV7-2 and TRBJ1-6, the complete variable domain is GAGVSQSPSNKVTEKGKDVELRCDPISGHTALYWYRQSLGQGLEFLIYFQGNSAPDKSGLPSDRFSAERTGGSVSTLTIQRTQQEDSAVYLCASSSGQGTGSPLHFGNGTRLTVT.

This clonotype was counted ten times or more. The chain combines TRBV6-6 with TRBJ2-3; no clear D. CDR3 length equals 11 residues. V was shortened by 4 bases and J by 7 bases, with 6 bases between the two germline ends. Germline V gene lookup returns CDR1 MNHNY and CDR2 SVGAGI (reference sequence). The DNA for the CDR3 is TGTGCCAGCAGTTCCTCTAATACGCAGTATTTT. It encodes CASSSSNTQYF.

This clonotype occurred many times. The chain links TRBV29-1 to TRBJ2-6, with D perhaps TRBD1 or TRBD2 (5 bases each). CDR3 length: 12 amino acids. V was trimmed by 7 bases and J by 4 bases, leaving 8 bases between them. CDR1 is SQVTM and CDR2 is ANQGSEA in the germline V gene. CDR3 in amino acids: CSGGEGANVLTF. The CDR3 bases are TGCAGCGGAGGGGAAGGGGCCAACGTCCTGACTTTC.

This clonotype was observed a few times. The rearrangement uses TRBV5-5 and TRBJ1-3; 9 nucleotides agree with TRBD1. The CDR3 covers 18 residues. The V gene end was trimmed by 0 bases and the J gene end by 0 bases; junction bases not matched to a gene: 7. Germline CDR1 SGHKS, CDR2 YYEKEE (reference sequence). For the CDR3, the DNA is TGTGCCAGCAGCTTGGCCGGGACAGGGCCCAACTCTGGAAACACCATATATTTT. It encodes CASSLAGTGPNSGNTIYF.

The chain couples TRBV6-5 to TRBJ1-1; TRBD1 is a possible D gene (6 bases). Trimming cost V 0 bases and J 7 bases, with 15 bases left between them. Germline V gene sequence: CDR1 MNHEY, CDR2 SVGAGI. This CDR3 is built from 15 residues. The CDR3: CASSYSVTGVGEAFF. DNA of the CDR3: TGTGCCAGCAGTTACTCTGTGACAGGAGTGGGTGAAGCTTTCTTT.

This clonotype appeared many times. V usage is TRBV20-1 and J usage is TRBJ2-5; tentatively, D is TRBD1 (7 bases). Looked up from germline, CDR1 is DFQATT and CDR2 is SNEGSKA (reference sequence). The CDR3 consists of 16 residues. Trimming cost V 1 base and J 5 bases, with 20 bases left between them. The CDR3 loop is CSARAVGRGESETQYF. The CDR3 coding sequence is TGCAGTGCTAGAGCGGTGGGCAGGGGGGAGTCGGAGACCCAGTACTTC.

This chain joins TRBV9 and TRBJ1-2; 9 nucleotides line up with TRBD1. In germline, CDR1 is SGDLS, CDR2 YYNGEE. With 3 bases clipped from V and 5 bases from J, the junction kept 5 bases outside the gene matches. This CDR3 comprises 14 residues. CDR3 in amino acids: CASSGSQGAYGYTF. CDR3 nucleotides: TGTGCCAGCAGCGGATCACAGGGGGCGTATGGCTACACCTTC.

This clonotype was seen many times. The CDR3 here is CASSLGQSDNEQFF. As DNA, the CDR3 is TGTGCCAGCAGCCTGGGACAGTCAGACAATGAGCAGTTCTTC. V gene TRBV7-6 combines with J gene TRBJ2-1; 7 nucleotides align to TRBD1. The ends lost 5 bases at V and 5 bases at J; junction bases unmatched: 6. CDR1 SGHVS and CDR2 FNYEAQ come from the germline V gene. The CDR3 is 14 amino acids. Filled out from reference TRBV7-6 and TRBJ2-1, the complete variable domain reads GAGVSQSPRYKVTKRGQDVALRCDPISGHVSLYWYRQALGQGPEFLTYFNYEAQQDKSGLPNDRFSAERPEGSISTLTIQRTEQRDSAMYRCASSLGQSDNEQFFGPGTRLTVL.

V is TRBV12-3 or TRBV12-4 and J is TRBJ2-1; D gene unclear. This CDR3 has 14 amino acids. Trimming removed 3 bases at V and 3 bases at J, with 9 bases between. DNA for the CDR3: TGTGCCAGCAGTTTGGGCAGCTTCTACAATGAGCAGTTCTTC. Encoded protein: CASSLGSFYNEQFF.

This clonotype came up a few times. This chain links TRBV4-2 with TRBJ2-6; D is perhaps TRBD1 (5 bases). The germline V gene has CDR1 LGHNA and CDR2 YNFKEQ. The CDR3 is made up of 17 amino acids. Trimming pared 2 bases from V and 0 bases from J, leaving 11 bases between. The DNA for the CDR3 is TGTGCCAGCAGCCAACTCGACAGTAACTCTGGGGCCAACGTCCTGACTTTC. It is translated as CASSQLDSNSGANVLTF.

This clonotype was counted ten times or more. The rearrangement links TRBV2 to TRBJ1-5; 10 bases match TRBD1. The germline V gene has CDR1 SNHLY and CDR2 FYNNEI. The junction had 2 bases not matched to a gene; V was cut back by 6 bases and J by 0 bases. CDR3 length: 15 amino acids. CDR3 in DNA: TGTGCCAGCAGCCGGACAGGGGGTAGCAATCAGCCCCAGCATTTT. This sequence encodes CASSRTGGSNQPQHF.

The CDR3 DNA is TGTGCCAGCAGTGAAGAGCCAGGGGCCGCGGGTCAGCCCCAGCATTTT. It encodes CASSEEPGAAGQPQHF. The chain carries TRBV6-1 and TRBJ1-5, with D tentatively TRBD1 (6 bases). Germline V gene lookup returns CDR1 MNHNS and CDR2 SASEGT. The CDR3 consists of 16 residues. V dropped 1 base and J dropped 6 bases, with 16 bases sitting between them.

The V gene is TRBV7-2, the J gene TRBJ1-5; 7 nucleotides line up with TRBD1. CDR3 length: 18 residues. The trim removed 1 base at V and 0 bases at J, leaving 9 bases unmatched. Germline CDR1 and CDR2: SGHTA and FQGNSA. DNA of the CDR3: TGTGCCAGCAGCTTAGAGTCATCCAGGGGGTATAGCAATCAGCCCCAGCATTTT. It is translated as CASSLESSRGYSNQPQHF.

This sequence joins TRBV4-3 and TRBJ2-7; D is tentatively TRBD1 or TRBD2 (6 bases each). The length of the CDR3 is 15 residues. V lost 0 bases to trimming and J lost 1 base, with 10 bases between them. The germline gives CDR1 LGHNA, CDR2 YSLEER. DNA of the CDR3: TGCGCCAGCAGCCAAGAACAGGGAGGTTCCTACGAGCAGTACTTC. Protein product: CASSQEQGGSYEQYF.

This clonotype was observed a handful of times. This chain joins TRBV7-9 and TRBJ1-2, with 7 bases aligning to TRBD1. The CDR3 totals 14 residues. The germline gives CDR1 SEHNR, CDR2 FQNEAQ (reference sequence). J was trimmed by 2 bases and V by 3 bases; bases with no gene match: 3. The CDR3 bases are TGTGCCAGCAGCTTGGGACAGAACAACTATGGCTACACCTTC. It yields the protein CASSLGQNNYGYTF. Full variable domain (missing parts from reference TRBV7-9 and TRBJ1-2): DTGVSQNPRHKITKRGQNVTFRCDPISEHNRLYWYRQTLGQGPEFLTYFQNEAQLEKSRLLSDRFSAERPKGSFSTLEIQRTEQGDSAMYLCASSLGQNNYGYTFGSGTRLTVV.

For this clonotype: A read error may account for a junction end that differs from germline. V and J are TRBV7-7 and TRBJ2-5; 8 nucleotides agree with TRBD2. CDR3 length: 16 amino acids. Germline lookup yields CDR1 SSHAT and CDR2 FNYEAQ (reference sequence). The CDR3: CASSKDGGRNQETQYF. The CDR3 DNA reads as TGTGCTAGCAGCAAAGACGGCGGGAGGAACCAAGAGACCCAGTACTTC.

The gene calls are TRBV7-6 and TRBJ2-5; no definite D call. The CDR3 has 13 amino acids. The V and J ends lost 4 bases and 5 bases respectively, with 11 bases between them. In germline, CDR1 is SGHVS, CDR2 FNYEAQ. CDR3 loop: CASSSWSRETQYF. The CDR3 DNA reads TGTGCCAGCAGCTCCTGGTCCCGGGAGACCCAGTACTTC. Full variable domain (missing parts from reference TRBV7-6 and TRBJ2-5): GAGVSQSPRYKVTKRGQDVALRCDPISGHVSLYWYRQALGQGPEFLTYFNYEAQQDKSGLPNDRFSAERPEGSISTLTIQRTEQRDSAMYRCASSSWSRETQYFGPGTRLLVL.

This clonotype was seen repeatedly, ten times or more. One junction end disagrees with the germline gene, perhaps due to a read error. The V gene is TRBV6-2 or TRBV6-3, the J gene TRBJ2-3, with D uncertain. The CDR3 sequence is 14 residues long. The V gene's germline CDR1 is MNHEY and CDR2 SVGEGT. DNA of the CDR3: TGTGCCACCAGTGAACAGAAGAAAACAGATACGCAGTATTTT. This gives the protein CATSEQKKTDTQYF.

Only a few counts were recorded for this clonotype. CDR3 nucleotides: TGTGCCTGGAGTGTAGGAGAGACCCAGTACTTC. Its protein product is CAWSVGETQYF. V gene TRBV30 combines with J gene TRBJ2-5; D unclear. The CDR3 spans 11 residues. CDR1 is GTSNPN, CDR2 SVGIG, per germline (reference sequence). With 0 bases removed from V and 4 bases from J, the gap between germline ends came to 3 bases. Full variable domain (outside the CDR3, taken from reference TRBV30 and TRBJ2-5): SQTIHQWPATLVQPVGSPLSLECTVEGTSNPNLYWYRQAAGRGLQLLFYSVGIGQISSEVPQNLSASRPQDRQFILSSKKLLLSDSGFYLCAWSVGETQYFGPGTRLLVL.